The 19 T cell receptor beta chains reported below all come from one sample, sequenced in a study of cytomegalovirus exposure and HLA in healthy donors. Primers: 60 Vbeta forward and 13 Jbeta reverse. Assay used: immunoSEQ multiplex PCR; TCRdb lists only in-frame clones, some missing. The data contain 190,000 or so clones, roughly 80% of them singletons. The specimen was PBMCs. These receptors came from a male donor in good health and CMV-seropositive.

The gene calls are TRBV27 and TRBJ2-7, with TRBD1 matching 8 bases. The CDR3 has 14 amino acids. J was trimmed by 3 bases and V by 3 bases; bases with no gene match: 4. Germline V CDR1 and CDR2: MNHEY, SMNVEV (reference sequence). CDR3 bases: TGTGCCAGCAGTTTGGGACAGGCCAGCTACGAGCAGTACTTC. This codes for CASSLGQASYEQYF.

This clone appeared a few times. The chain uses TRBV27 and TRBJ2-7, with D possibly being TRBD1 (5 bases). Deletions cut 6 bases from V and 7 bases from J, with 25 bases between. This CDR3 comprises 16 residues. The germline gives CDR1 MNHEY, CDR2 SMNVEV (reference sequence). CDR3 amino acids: CASSWEKRTGIEEQYF. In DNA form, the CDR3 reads TGTGCCAGCAGCTGGGAAAAAAGAACAGGAATTGAGGAGCAGTACTTC.

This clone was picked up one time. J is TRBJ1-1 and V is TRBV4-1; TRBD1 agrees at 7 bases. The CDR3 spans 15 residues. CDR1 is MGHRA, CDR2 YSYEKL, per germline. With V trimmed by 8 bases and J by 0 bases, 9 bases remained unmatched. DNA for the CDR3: TGCGCCAGCGCGGGACAGCTCTTAATGAACACTGAAGCTTTCTTT. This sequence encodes CASAGQLLMNTEAFF.

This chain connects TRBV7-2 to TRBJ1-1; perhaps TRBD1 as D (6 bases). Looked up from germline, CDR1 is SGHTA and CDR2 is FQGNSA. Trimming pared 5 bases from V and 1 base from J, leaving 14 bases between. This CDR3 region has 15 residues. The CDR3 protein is CASSVYRAGNTEAFF. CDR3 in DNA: TGTGCCAGCAGCGTTTACAGGGCCGGGAACACTGAAGCTTTCTTT.

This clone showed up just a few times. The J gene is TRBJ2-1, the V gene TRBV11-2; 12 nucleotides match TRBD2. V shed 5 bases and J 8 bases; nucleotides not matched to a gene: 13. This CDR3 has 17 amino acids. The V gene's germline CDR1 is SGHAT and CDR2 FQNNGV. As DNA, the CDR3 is TGTGCCAGCAGCCGGAGGACTAGCGGGGAAATCTCGGATGAGCAGTTCTTC. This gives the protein CASSRRTSGEISDEQFF. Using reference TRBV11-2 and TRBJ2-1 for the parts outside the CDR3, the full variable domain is EAGVAQSPRYKIIEKRQSVAFWCNPISGHATLYWYQQILGQGPKLLIQFQNNGVVDDSQLPKDRFSAERLKGVDSTLKIQPAKLEDSAVYLCASSRRTSGEISDEQFFGPGTRLTVL.

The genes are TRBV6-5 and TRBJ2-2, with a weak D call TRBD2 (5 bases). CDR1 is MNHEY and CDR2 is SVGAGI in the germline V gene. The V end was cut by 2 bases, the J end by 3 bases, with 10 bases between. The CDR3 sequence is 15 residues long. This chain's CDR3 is CASSYEGSDTGELFF. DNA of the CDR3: TGTGCCAGCAGTTACGAGGGATCGGACACCGGGGAGCTGTTTTTT.

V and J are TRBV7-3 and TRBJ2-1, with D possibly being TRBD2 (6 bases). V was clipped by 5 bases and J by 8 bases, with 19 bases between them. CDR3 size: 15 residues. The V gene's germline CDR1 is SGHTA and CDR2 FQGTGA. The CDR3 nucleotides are TGTGCCAGCAGCACCATCCCGGGACTCGGATATGAGCAGTTCTTC. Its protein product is CASSTIPGLGYEQFF.

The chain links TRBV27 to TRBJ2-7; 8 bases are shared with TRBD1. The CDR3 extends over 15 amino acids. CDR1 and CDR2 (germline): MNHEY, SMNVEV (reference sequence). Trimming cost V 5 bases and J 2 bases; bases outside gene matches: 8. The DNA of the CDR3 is TGTGCCAGCAGTGAGGGAGGACAGGGCCCCTACGAGCAGTACTTC. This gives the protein CASSEGGQGPYEQYF.

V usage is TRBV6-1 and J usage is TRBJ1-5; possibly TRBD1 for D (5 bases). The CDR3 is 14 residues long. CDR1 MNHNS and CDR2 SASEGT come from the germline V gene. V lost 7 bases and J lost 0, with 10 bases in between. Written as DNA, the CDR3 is TGTGCCAGCACGACAGTATATAGCAATCAGCCCCAGCATTTT. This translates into CASTTVYSNQPQHF.

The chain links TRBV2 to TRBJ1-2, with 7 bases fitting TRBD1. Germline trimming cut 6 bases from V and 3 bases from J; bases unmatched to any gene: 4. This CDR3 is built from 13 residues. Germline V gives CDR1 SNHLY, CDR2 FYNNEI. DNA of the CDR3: TGTGCCAGCAGCCAGACAGGGTACTATGGCTACACCTTC. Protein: CASSQTGYYGYTF.

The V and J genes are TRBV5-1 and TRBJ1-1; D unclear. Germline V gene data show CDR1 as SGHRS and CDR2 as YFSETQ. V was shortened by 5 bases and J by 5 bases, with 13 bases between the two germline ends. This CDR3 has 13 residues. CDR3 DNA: TGCGCCAGCAGTAGGAGGGAGTGGACTGAAGCTTTCTTT. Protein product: CASSRREWTEAFF.

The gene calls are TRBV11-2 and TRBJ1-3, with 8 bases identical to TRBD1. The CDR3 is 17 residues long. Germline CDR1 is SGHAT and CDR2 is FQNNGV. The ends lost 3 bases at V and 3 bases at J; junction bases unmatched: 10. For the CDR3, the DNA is TGTGCCAGCAGCTTCTTCTCCAGGGGGCTCTTTGGAAACACCATATATTTT. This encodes CASSFFSRGLFGNTIYF. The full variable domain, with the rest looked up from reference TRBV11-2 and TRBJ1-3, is EAGVAQSPRYKIIEKRQSVAFWCNPISGHATLYWYQQILGQGPKLLIQFQNNGVVDDSQLPKDRFSAERLKGVDSTLKIQPAKLEDSAVYLCASSFFSRGLFGNTIYFGEGSWLTVV.

The CDR3 sequence is CASSLPAGGEETQYF. As DNA, the CDR3 is TGTGCCAGCAGTTTACCTGCAGGGGGCGAAGAGACCCAGTACTTC. V usage is TRBV28 and J usage is TRBJ2-5; 8 bases map to TRBD1. The germline V gene has CDR1 MDHEN and CDR2 SYDVKM. CDR3 length equals 15 residues. With 2 bases clipped from V and 3 bases from J, the junction kept 5 bases outside the gene matches.

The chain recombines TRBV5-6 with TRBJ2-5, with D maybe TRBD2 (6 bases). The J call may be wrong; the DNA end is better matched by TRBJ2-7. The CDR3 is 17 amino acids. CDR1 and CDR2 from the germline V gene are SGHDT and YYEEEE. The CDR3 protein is CASSLVRGTLNYYEQYF. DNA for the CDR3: TGTGCCAGCAGCTTGGTACGTGGGACTTTGAACTACTACGAGCAGTACTTC.

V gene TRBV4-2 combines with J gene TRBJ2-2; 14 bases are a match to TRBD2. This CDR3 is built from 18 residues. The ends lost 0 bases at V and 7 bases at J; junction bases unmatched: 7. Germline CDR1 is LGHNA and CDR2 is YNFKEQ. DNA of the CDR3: TGTGCCAGCAGCCAAGACCCGGGACTAGCGGGGGCGGTCGGGGAGCTGTTTTTT. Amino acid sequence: CASSQDPGLAGAVGELFF.

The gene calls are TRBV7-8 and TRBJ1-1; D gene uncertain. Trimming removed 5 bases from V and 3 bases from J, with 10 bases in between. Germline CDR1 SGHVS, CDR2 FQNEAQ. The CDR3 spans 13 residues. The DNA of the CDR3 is TGTGCCAGCAGCCTAGAGAGGTACACTGAAGCTTTCTTT. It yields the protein CASSLERYTEAFF.

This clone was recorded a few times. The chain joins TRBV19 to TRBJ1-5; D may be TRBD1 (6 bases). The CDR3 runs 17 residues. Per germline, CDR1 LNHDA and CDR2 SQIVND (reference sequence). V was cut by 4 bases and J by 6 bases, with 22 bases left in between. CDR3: CASSTRWGLGASQPQHF. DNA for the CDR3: TGTGCCAGTAGTACCCGATGGGGTTTGGGGGCTAGTCAGCCCCAGCATTTT.

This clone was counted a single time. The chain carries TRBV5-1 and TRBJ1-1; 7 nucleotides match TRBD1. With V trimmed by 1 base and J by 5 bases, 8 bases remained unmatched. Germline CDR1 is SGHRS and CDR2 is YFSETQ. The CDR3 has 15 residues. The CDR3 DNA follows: TGCGCCAGCAGCTTGCAGGGGGACCTTGGAACTGAAGCTTTCTTT. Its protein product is CASSLQGDLGTEAFF.

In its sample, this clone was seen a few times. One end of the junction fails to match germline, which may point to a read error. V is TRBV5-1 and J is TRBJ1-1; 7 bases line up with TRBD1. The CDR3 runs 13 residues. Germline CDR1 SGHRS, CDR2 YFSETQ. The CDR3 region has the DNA TGCGCCAGCAGCTTGGATCCAGGGGGACCTGCTGGCTTT. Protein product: CASSLDPGGPAGF.